The present TCR beta chain was sequenced within a study of T cell responses to AZD1222 COVID-19 vaccine. The data were produced by immunoSEQ multiplex PCR, yet TCRdb's version contains in-frame clones alone and is incomplete. In the table there are some 150,000 clones, over 80% of which are singletons. Remarks on this clone: Its antigen is unknown.

Study-wide findings and caveats: Baseline serostatus was positive in only a handful of AZD1222 recipients. Donor demographics were predominantly white British with a female majority; clonal diversity may be underestimated. Epitopes outside B.1.351 and B.1.1.7 mutated regions reportedly drew nearly half of spike TCRs.

The TCR originated in an adult in good health. The sample consisted of peripheral blood, taken on day 0 of MenACWY control vaccination.

The CDR3 DNA reads TGTGCCAGCAACCAACTGAGCGGGGGGCCAGGCTACACCTTC. It yields the protein CASNQLSGGPGYTF. The J gene is TRBJ1-2, the V gene TRBV28, with D tentatively TRBD1 (6 bases). The CDR3 runs 14 residues. Deletions cut 7 bases from V and 8 bases from J, with 20 bases between. CDR1 and CDR2 from the germline V gene are MDHEN and SYDVKM.